This is a list of T cell receptor beta chains from one sample in a study of blood T cell repertoires in COVID-19. Profiling relied on immunoSEQ multiplex PCR, and the TCRdb table lists in-frame clones only, not all of them. Among fewer than 150,000 clones listed, almost 90% were seen once. The sequenced sample consisted of peripheral blood. Receptors originate from a woman aged 45-65 years with active or convalescent COVID-19. CDR3s include the opening cysteine and the closing phenylalanine or tryptophan. D genes are given only for firm matches. The size of a clone is reported for some rows only, either as once, few or many, or as a class for expanded clones.

size: .
V: TRBV29-1
J: TRBJ2-5
D: .
CDR3: CSVGGTLETQYF
DNA: TGCAGCGTTGGCGGGACTCTAGAGACCCAGTACTTC

size: .
V: TRBV5-4
J: TRBJ2-3
D: .
CDR3: CAMMGPSTDTQYF
DNA: TGTGCCATGATGGGGCCAAGCACAGATACGCAGTATTTT

size: .
V: TRBV9
J: TRBJ2-3
D: TRBD1
CDR3: CASSVALGQGLTDTQYF
DNA: TGTGCCAGCAGCGTAGCCCTCGGACAGGGGTTGACAGATACGCAGTATTTT

size: .
V: TRBV7-2
J: TRBJ2-7
D: .
CDR3: CASSFSVFEQYF
DNA: TGTGCCAGCAGCTTTTCTGTTTTCGAGCAGTACTTC

size: .
V: TRBV7-8
J: TRBJ2-3
D: .
CDR3: CASSRAASASTDTQYF
DNA: TGTGCCAGCAGCCGGGCGGCGTCAGCGAGCACAGATACGCAGTATTTT

size: .
V: TRBV6-6
J: TRBJ2-1
D: TRBD2
CDR3: CASRSHGTSGRAEQFF
DNA: TGTGCCAGCAGGTCCCATGGGACTAGCGGGAGGGCCGAGCAGTTCTTC

size: .
V: TRBV5-1
J: TRBJ1-2
D: .
CDR3: CASTPRVDLYGYTF
DNA: TGCGCCAGCACCCCCCGGGTCGACCTCTATGGCTACACCTTC

size: .
V: TRBV6-5
J: TRBJ2-1
D: TRBD2
CDR3: CASSGLAGVNEQFF
DNA: TGTGCCAGCAGCGGACTAGCGGGAGTGAATGAGCAGTTCTTC

size: few
V: TRBV7-2
J: TRBJ2-1
D: TRBD1
CDR3: CASSLWGGTGSYNEQFF
DNA: TGTGCCAGCAGCTTATGGGGGGGGACAGGGTCCTACAATGAGCAGTTCTTC

size: .
V: TRBV7-9
J: TRBJ1-2
D: .
CDR3: CASSLGGRQNGYTF
DNA: TGTGCCAGCAGCTTAGGTGGCAGACAGAATGGCTACACCTTC

size: .
V: TRBV6-1
J: TRBJ1-5
D: TRBD1
CDR3: CASSDWTGGNQPQHF
DNA: TGTGCCAGCAGTGATTGGACAGGGGGCAATCAGCCCCAGCATTTT

size: .
V: TRBV6-6
J: TRBJ2-7
D: .
CDR3: CASASPGRRNYEQYF
DNA: TGTGCCAGCGCGTCTCCGGGGAGGCGAAACTACGAGCAGTACTTC

size: once
V: TRBV27
J: TRBJ2-7
D: TRBD1
CDR3: CASRRTGGYEQYF
DNA: TGTGCCAGCAGAAGGACAGGGGGGTACGAGCAGTACTTC

size: once
V: TRBV9
J: TRBJ2-1
D: TRBD1
CDR3: CASSATGDYWDNEQFF
DNA: TGTGCCAGCAGCGCAACAGGGGATTATTGGGACAATGAGCAGTTCTTC

size: .
V: TRBV27
J: TRBJ2-7
D: TRBD2
CDR3: CASSSGLGYEQYF
DNA: TGTGCCAGCAGTTCGGGACTAGGCTACGAGCAGTACTTC

size: .
V: TRBV20-1
J: TRBJ1-1
D: TRBD1
CDR3: CSASRQGSGTEAFF
DNA: TGCAGTGCTAGTAGACAGGGGTCAGGCACTGAAGCTTTCTTT

size: .
V: TRBV2
J: TRBJ2-1
D: .
CDR3: CASSERGSSYNEQFF
DNA: TGTGCCAGCAGTGAACGGGGGAGCTCCTACAATGAGCAGTTCTTC

size: .
V: TRBV3-1/TRBV3-2
J: TRBJ2-7
D: .
CDR3: CASSQVKGVRYF
DNA: TGTGCCAGCAGCCAAGTCAAGGGGGTTCGGTACTTC

size: .
V: TRBV27
J: TRBJ2-3
D: .
CDR3: CASTERSDTDTQYF
DNA: TGTGCCAGCACCGAGCGGTCCGACACAGATACGCAGTATTTT

size: .
V: TRBV5-8
J: TRBJ2-3
D: .
CDR3: CASSLGRGGSDTQYF
DNA: TGTGCCAGCAGCTTGGGGCGGGGTGGGTCAGATACGCAGTATTTT

size: once
V: TRBV2
J: TRBJ2-1
D: .
CDR3: CASRTVTESPSYEQFF
DNA: TGTGCCAGCAGAACAGTCACAGAAAGCCCATCCTATGAGCAGTTCTTC

size: .
V: TRBV18
J: TRBJ2-7
D: TRBD1
CDR3: CASSRTTGAYYEQYF
DNA: TGTGCCAGCTCCCGTACGACAGGGGCGTACTACGAGCAGTACTTC

size: once
V: TRBV6-2/TRBV6-3
J: TRBJ2-5
D: TRBD1
CDR3: CASSMTGTVQETQYF
DNA: TGTGCCAGCAGTATGACCGGGACAGTACAAGAGACCCAGTACTTC

size: .
V: TRBV10-1
J: TRBJ1-5
D: TRBD1
CDR3: CASSDHDRVYQPQHF
DNA: TGCGCCAGCAGTGACCACGACAGGGTATATCAGCCCCAGCATTTT

size: .
V: TRBV28
J: TRBJ1-1
D: TRBD1
CDR3: CASSRDRPNTEAFF
DNA: TGTGCCAGCAGTAGGGACAGACCAAACACTGAAGCTTTCTTT

size: .
V: TRBV30
J: TRBJ1-1
D: .
CDR3: CAWSVRRGGADEAFF
DNA: TGTGCCTGGAGTGTACGGAGGGGGGGGGCGGACGAAGCTTTCTTT

size: .
V: TRBV28
J: TRBJ2-7
D: TRBD1
CDR3: CASSEGQGLYEQYF
DNA: TGTGCCAGCAGTGAGGGACAGGGGTTGTACGAGCAGTACTTC

size: .
V: TRBV5-1
J: TRBJ2-1
D: TRBD2
CDR3: CASGRTSGKGNEQFF
DNA: TGCGCCAGCGGTCGGACTAGCGGGAAAGGTAATGAGCAGTTCTTC

size: .
V: TRBV11-2
J: TRBJ2-2
D: .
CDR3: CASSLVVGVRARSGELFF
DNA: TGTGCCAGCAGCTTAGTTGTAGGAGTCAGGGCGAGGTCCGGGGAGCTGTTTTTT

size: .
V: TRBV5-1
J: TRBJ1-4
D: .
CDR3: CASSPTGGVDEKLFF
DNA: TGCGCCAGCAGCCCCACGGGGGGGGTTGATGAAAAACTGTTTTTT

size: few
V: TRBV7-2
J: TRBJ2-2
D: .
CDR3: CASRPTRTGELFF
DNA: TGTGCCAGCAGGCCTACTAGGACCGGGGAGCTGTTTTTT

size: .
V: TRBV28
J: TRBJ2-1
D: TRBD2
CDR3: CASSLGTSGRANEQFF
DNA: TGTGCCAGCAGTTTAGGGACTAGCGGGAGGGCCAATGAGCAGTTCTTC

size: .
V: TRBV5-1
J: TRBJ2-5
D: .
CDR3: CASSLVAQKETQYF
DNA: TGCGCCAGCAGCTTGGTCGCACAGAAAGAGACCCAGTACTTC

size: once
V: TRBV9
J: TRBJ2-1
D: .
CDR3: CASSVRADSWSEQFF
DNA: TGTGCCAGCAGCGTGAGGGCGGACTCTTGGAGTGAGCAGTTCTTC

size: few
V: TRBV28
J: TRBJ1-2
D: .
CDR3: CASSLWGREGYTF
DNA: TGTGCCAGCAGTTTATGGGGCAGGGAAGGCTACACCTTC

size: .
V: TRBV15
J: TRBJ1-2
D: .
CDR3: CATSRDQYGYTF
DNA: TGTGCCACCAGCAGAGATCAGTATGGCTACACCTTC

size: few
V: TRBV2
J: TRBJ1-5
D: .
CDR3: CASSAGPNQPQHF
DNA: TGTGCCAGCAGTGCAGGGCCCAATCAGCCCCAGCATTTT

size: .
V: TRBV28
J: TRBJ1-4
D: .
CDR3: CASSWRTNEKLFF
DNA: TGTGCCAGCAGTTGGAGGACTAATGAAAAACTGTTTTTT

size: .
V: TRBV30
J: TRBJ2-5
D: .
CDR3: CAWNPRRASQETQYF
DNA: TGTGCCTGGAACCCCAGGAGGGCGTCCCAAGAGACCCAGTACTTC

size: once
V: TRBV13
J: TRBJ2-1
D: TRBD1
CDR3: CASSLVMGDSSYNEQFF
DNA: TGTGCCAGCAGCTTAGTTATGGGGGACAGTTCCTACAATGAGCAGTTCTTC

size: once
V: TRBV5-6
J: TRBJ2-5
D: .
CDR3: CASSLVTPRPGETQYF
DNA: TGTGCCAGCAGCTTAGTGACTCCCCGGCCGGGGGAGACCCAGTACTTC